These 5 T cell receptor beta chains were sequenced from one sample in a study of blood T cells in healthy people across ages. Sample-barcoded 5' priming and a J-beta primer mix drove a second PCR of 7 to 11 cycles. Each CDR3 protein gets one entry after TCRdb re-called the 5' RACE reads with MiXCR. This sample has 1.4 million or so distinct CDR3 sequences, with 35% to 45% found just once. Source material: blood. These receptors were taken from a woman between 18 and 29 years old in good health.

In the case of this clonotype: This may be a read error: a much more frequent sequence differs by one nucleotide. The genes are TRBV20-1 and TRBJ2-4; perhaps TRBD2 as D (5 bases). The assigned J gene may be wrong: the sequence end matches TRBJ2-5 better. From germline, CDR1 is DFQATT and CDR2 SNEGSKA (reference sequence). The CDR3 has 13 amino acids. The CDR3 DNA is TGCAGTGCCGTACTAGGGCTCCGAGAGACCCAGTACTTC. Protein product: CSAVLGLRETQYF.

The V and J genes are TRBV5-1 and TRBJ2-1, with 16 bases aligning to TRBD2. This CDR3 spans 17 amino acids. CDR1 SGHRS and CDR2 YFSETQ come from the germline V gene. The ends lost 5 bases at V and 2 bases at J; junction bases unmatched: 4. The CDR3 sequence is CASRPGTSGRAYNEQFF. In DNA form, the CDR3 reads TGCGCCAGCAGGCCCGGGACTAGCGGGAGGGCCTACAATGAGCAGTTCTTC.

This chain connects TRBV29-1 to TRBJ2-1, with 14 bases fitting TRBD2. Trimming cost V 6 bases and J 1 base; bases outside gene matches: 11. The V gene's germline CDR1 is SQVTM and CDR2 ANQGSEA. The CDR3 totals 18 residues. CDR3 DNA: TGCAGCGTCGTGGGACTAGCGGGAGAGCGGAGGTCCTACAATGAGCAGTTCTTC. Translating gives CSVVGLAGERRSYNEQFF.

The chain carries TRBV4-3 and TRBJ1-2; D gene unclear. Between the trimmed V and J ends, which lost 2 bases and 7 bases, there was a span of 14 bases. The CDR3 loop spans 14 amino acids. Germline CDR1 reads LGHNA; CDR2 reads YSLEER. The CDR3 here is CASSQNPASGGYTF. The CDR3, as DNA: TGCGCCAGCAGCCAAAACCCGGCATCCGGTGGCTACACCTTC.

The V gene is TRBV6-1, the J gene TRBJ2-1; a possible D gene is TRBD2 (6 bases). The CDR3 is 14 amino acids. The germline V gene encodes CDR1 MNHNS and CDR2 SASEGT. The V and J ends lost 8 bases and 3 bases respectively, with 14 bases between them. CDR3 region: CASRAGLDYNEQFF. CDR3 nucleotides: TGTGCCAGCCGGGCGGGACTCGACTACAATGAGCAGTTCTTC.